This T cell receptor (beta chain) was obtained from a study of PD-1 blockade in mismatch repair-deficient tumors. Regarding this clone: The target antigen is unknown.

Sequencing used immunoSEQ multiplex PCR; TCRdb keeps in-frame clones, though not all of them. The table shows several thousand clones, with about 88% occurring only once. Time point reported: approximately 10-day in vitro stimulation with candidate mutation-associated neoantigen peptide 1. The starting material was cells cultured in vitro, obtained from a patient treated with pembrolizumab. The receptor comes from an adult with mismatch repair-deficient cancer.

The CDR3 sequence is CASSPPQAKNTEAFF. The CDR3 nucleotides read TGTGCCAGCTCACCACCCCAGGCCAAGAACACTGAAGCTTTCTTT. The chain joins TRBV18 to TRBJ1-1; no reliable D call. CDR1 and CDR2 (germline): KGHSH, LQKENI. This CDR3 region has 15 residues. V lost 0 bases, J lost 1 base, and 9 bases lay in between.